One sample yielded the 8 T cell receptor beta chains listed below, sequenced in a study of neurological immune-mediated disorders. Using its own MiXCR run on the 5' RACE reads, TCRdb lists one record per CDR3 protein. The sample lists over 50,000 distinct CDR3 sequences; around 3.1% were seen once. Sequencing was carried out using PBMCs. These receptor sequences come from a man aged 40-49 years with multiple sclerosis.

In this sample, this clonotype turned up many times. This chain connects TRBV5-1 to TRBJ2-1; 7 nucleotides align to TRBD2. This CDR3 contains 13 residues. Per the germline V gene, CDR1 is SGHRS and CDR2 is YFSETQ. With V trimmed by 4 bases and J by 4 bases, 2 bases remained unmatched. The CDR3 reads CASSGGEYNEQFF. In DNA, the CDR3 is TGCGCCAGCAGCGGGGGGGAATACAATGAGCAGTTCTTC.

In its sample, this clonotype was seen many times. V usage is TRBV20-1 and J usage is TRBJ1-1; TRBD1 is a possible D gene (6 bases). Germline lookup yields CDR1 DFQATT and CDR2 SNEGSKA (reference sequence). V lost 1 base to trimming and J lost 6 bases, with 9 bases between them. The CDR3 loop spans 12 amino acids. Here the CDR3 DNA reads TGCAGTGCTAGAGTGGAGGGGGCTGAAGCTTTCTTT. It codes for CSARVEGAEAFF.

In its sample, this clonotype was seen many times. V is TRBV7-8 and J is TRBJ2-7; D tentatively reads TRBD1 or TRBD2 (5 bases each). Looked up from germline, CDR1 is SGHVS and CDR2 is FQNEAQ. V lost 5 bases and J lost 6, with 14 bases in between. The length of the CDR3 is 13 residues. The CDR3 reads CASSRDLVSEQYF. DNA of the CDR3: TGTGCCAGCAGCCGGGACCTTGTGAGCGAGCAGTACTTC. Full variable domain (rest looked up from reference TRBV7-8 and TRBJ2-7): GAGVSQSPRYKVAKRGQDVALRCDPISGHVSLFWYQQALGQGPEFLTYFQNEAQLDKSGLPSDRFFAERPEGSVSTLKIQRTQQEDSAVYLCASSRDLVSEQYFGPGTRLTVT.

This clonotype has at least ten counts. V usage is TRBV6-5 and J usage is TRBJ2-1, with 7 bases identical to TRBD1. With V trimmed by 4 bases and J by 1 base, 4 bases remained unmatched. CDR3 size: 15 residues. Per germline, CDR1 MNHEY and CDR2 SVGAGI. CDR3 protein: CASSSQTGSYNEQFF. The CDR3 DNA reads as TGTGCCAGCAGTTCCCAGACAGGGTCCTACAATGAGCAGTTCTTC.

The sample holds many counts of this clonotype. CDR3 bases: TGTGCCAGCAGTCCAACTTATCAGCCCCAGCATTTT. Translation gives CASSPTYQPQHF. The genes are TRBV12-3 or TRBV12-4 and TRBJ1-5; D is undetermined. V lost 5 bases, J lost 5 bases, and 7 bases lay in between. This CDR3 spans 12 amino acids.

There are many counts of this clonotype. The V call is TRBV15, the J call TRBJ2-3, with a tentative D call TRBD1 (6 bases). There are 17 residues in the CDR3. Trimming pared 1 base from V and 1 base from J, leaving 15 bases between. Germline V gene lookup returns CDR1 LNHNV and CDR2 YYDKDF (reference sequence). In DNA, the CDR3 is TGTGCCACCAGCAGAGTCGCCGGAGAGGGGGGCACAGATACGCAGTATTTT. It is translated as CATSRVAGEGGTDTQYF.

This clonotype has more than one count but fewer than ten. The chain is built from TRBV3-1 and TRBJ1-5; no clear D. The V end was cut by 5 bases, the J end by 5 bases, with 7 bases between. This CDR3 has 12 residues. Per germline, CDR1 LGHDT and CDR2 YNNKEL (reference sequence). The CDR3, as DNA: TGTGCCAGCAGCAAGACTGATCAGCCCCAGCATTTT. This encodes CASSKTDQPQHF.

The table lists this clonotype with many counts. This chain links TRBV10-2 with TRBJ2-7; 11 bases are shared with TRBD2. The V and J ends lost 8 bases and 2 bases, in that order; junction bases with no gene match: 2. Germline CDR1 reads WSHSY; CDR2 reads SAAADI. The CDR3 is 13 residues long. CDR3 protein: CASDSGGAYEQYF. The DNA for the CDR3 is TGCGCCAGCGATAGCGGGGGGGCCTACGAGCAGTACTTC.